Below, one TCR beta chain is given with its context. Assay: immunoSEQ multiplex PCR; the TCRdb copy retains only in-frame clones and omits some. The profile shows roughly 120,000 clones, approximately 70% of them singletons. These data belong to a study of blood T cell repertoires in COVID-19. V shed 5 bases and J 2 bases; nucleotides not matched to a gene: 13. CDR1 and CDR2 (germline): LNHDA, SQIVND (reference sequence). The CDR3 has 19 amino acids. The receptor was derived from a woman aged 55-70 years with acute or convalescent COVID-19. This rearrangement joins TRBV19 to TRBJ2-6; 9 bases fit TRBD1. Sequencing was carried out using peripheral blood. The CDR3 DNA reads as TGTGCCAGTAGTTTATCCTCGGTACAGGGGGCTGCTGGGGCCAACGTCCTGACTTTC. Amino acid sequence: CASSLSSVQGAAGANVLTF.